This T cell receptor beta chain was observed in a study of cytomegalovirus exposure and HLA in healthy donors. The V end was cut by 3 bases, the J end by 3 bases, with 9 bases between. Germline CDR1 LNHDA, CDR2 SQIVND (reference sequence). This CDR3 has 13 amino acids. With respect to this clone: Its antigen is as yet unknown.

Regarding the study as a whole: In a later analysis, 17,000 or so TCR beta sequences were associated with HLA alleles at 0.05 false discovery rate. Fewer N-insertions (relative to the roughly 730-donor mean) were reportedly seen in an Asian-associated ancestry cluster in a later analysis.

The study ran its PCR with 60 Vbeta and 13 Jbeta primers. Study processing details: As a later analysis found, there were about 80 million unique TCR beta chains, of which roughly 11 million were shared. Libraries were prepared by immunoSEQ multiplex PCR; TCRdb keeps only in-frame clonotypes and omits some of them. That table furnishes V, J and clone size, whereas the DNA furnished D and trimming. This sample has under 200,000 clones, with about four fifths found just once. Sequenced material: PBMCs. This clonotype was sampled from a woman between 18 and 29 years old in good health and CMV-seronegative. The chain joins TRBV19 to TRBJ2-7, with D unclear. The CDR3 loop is CASSMNYRYEQYF. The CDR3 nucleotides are TGTGCCAGTAGTATGAACTACCGCTACGAGCAGTACTTC.